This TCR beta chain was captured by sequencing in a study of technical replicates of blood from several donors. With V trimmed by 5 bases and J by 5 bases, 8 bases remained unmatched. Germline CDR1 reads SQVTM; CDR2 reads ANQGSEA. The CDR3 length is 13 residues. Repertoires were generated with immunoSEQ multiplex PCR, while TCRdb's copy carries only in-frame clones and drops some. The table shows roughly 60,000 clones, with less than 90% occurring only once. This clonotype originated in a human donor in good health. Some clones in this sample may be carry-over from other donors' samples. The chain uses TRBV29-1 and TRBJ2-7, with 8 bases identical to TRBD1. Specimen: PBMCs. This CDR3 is CSVSRDRQDEQYF. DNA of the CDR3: TGCAGCGTTAGCCGGGACAGGCAGGACGAGCAGTACTTC.